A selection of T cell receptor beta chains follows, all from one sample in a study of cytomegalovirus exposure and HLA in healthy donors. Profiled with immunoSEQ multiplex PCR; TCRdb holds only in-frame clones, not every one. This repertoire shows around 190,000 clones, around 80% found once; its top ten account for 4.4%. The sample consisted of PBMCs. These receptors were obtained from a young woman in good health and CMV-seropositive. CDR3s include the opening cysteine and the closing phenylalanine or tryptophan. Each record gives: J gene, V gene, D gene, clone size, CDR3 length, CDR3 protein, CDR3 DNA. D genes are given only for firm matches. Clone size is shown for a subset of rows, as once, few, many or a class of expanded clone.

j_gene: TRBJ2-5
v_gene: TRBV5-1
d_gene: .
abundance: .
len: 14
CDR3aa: CASSYDSSQETQYF
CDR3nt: TGCGCCAGCAGCTATGACAGTTCCCAAGAGACCCAGTACTTC

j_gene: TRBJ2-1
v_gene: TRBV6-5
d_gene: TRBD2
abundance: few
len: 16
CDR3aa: CASSYSGTSGYNEQFF
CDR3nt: TGTGCCAGCAGTTACTCAGGGACTAGCGGATACAATGAGCAGTTCTTC

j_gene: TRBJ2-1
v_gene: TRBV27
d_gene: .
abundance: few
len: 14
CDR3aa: CASSDRNSYNEQFF
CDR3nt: TGTGCCAGCAGCGACAGGAATTCCTACAATGAGCAGTTCTTC

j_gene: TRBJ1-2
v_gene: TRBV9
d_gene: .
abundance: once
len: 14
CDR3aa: CASSVDQGNYGYTF
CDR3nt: TGTGCCAGCAGCGTAGATCAGGGGAACTATGGCTACACCTTC

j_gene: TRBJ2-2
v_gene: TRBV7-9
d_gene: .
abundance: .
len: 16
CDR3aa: CASSLGGGPNTGELFF
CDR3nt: TGTGCCAGCAGCCTGGGGGGAGGTCCTAACACCGGGGAGCTGTTTTTT

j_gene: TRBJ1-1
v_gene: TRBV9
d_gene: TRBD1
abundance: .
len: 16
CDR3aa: CASSVRGQTSPSEAFF
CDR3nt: TGTGCCAGCAGCGTAAGGGGACAGACCTCCCCCTCGGAAGCTTTCTTT

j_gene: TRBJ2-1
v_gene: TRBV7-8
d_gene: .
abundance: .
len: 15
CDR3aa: CASSPFGVLYNEQFF
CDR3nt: TGTGCCAGCAGCCCATTCGGGGTTCTCTACAATGAGCAGTTCTTC

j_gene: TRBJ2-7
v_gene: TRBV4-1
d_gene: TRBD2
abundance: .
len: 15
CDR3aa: CASSQRAGGSYEQYF
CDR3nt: TGCGCCAGCAGCCAACGAGCGGGGGGTTCCTACGAGCAGTACTTC

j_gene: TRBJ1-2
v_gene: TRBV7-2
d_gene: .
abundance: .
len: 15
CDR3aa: CASTHPGHSNYGYTF
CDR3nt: TGTGCCAGCACCCACCCAGGTCACTCTAACTATGGCTACACCTTC

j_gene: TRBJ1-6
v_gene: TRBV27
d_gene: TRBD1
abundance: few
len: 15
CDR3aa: CASRSRQGEYSPLHF
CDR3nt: TGTGCCAGCAGATCCCGACAGGGGGAATATTCACCCCTCCACTTT

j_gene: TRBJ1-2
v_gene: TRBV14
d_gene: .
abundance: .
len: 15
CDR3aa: CASSQVGQGLYGYTF
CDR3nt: TGTGCCAGCAGCCAAGTGGGGCAGGGGCTCTATGGCTACACCTTC

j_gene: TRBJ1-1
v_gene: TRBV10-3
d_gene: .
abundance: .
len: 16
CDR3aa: CAISEAGRAGDTEAFF
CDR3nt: TGTGCCATCAGTGAGGCGGGGAGAGCGGGGGACACTGAAGCTTTCTTT

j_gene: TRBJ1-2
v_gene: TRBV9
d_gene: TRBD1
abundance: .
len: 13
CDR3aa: CASSSGQGSGYTF
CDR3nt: TGTGCCAGCAGCTCGGGACAGGGCTCAGGCTACACCTTC

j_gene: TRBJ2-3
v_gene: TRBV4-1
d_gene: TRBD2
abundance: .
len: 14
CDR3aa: CASSQSGETDTQYF
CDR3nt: TGCGCCAGCAGCCAGAGCGGGGAAACAGATACGCAGTATTTT

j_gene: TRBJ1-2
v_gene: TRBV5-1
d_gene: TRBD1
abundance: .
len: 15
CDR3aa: CASSLYSGQGNGYTF
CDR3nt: TGCGCCAGCAGCTTGTACTCGGGACAGGGAAACGGCTACACCTTC

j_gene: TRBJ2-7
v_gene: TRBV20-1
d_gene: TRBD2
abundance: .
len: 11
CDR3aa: CSVGTTYEQYF
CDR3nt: TGCAGTGTAGGGACTACCTACGAGCAGTACTTC

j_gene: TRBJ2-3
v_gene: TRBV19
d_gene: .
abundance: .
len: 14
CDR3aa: CASSRLSSTDTQYF
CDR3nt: TGTGCCAGTAGCCGACTCTCTAGCACAGATACGCAGTATTTT

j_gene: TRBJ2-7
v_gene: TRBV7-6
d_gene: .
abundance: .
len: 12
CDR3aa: CASSSSRDEQYF
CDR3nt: TGTGCCAGCAGCTCTTCCAGGGACGAGCAGTACTTC

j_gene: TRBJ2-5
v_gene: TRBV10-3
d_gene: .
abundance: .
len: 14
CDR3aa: CAIRGGGVQETQYF
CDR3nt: TGTGCCATCAGGGGCGGGGGCGTCCAAGAGACCCAGTACTTC

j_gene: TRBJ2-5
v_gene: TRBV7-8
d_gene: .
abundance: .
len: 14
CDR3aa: CASSPLGDQETQYF
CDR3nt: TGTGCCAGCAGCCCCCTCGGGGACCAAGAGACCCAGTACTTC

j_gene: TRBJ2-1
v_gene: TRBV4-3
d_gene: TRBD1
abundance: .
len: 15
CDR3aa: CASSQGQGLGNEQFF
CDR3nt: TGCGCCAGCAGCCAGGGACAGGGTTTAGGAAATGAGCAGTTCTTC

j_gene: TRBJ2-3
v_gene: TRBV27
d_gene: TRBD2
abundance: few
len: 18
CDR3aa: CASSLSGIRGALGDTQYF
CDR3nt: TGTGCCAGCAGTTTAAGCGGGATAAGAGGGGCCTTGGGCGATACGCAGTATTTT

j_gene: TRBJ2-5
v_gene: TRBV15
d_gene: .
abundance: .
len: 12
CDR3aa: CATSRNPETQYF
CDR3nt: TGTGCCACCAGCAGAAATCCGGAGACCCAGTACTTC

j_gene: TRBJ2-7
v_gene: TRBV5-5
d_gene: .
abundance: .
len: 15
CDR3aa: CASSLADQGLYEQYF
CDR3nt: TGTGCCAGCAGCTTGGCCGATCAGGGCCTGTACGAGCAGTACTTC

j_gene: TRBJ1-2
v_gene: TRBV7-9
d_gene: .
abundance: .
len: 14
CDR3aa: CASSLYDTAYGYTF
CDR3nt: TGTGCCAGCAGCCTCTATGACACAGCTTATGGCTACACCTTC

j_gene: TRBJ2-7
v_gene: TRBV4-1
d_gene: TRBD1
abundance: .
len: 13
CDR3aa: CASSQVTGGEQYF
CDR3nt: TGCGCCAGCAGCCAAGTCACAGGGGGTGAGCAGTACTTC

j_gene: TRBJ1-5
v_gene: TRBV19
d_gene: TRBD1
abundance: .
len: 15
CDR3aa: CASRTGTGSNQPQHF
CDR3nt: TGTGCCAGTCGTACCGGGACAGGGTCCAATCAGCCCCAGCATTTT

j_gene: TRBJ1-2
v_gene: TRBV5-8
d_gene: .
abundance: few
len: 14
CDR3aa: CASSPPGGTVGYTF
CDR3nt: TGTGCCAGCAGCCCGCCGGGGGGGACGGTGGGCTACACCTTC

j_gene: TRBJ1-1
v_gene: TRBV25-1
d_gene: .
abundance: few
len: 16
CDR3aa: CASSESTPGGRTEAFF
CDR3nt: TGTGCCAGCAGTGAATCGACACCGGGGGGGCGGACTGAAGCTTTCTTT

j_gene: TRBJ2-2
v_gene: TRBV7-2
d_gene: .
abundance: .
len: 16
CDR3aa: CASSRGAGLPVGELFF
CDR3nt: TGTGCCAGCAGCAGGGGGGCGGGACTACCAGTGGGGGAGCTGTTTTTT

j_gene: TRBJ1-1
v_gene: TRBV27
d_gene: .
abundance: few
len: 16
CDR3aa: CASSLRPRIWNTEAFF
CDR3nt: TGTGCCAGCAGTTTACGGCCTAGGATCTGGAACACTGAAGCTTTCTTT

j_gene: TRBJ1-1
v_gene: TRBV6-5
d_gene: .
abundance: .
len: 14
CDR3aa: CASSGASRGTEAFF
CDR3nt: TGTGCCAGCAGTGGGGCCAGCAGGGGCACTGAAGCTTTCTTT

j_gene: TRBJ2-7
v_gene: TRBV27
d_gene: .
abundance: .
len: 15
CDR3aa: CASSRSAADSYEQYF
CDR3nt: TGTGCCAGCAGCCGGTCGGCTGCGGATTCCTACGAGCAGTACTTC

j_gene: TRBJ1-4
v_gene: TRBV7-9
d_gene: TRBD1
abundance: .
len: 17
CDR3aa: CASSRQVTGTGDGKLFF
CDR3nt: TGTGCCAGCAGCCGACAAGTGACCGGGACAGGGGACGGAAAACTGTTTTTT

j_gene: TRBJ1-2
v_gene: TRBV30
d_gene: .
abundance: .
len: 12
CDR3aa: CAWSRGNYGYTF
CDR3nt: TGTGCCTGGAGTCGAGGAAATTATGGCTACACCTTC

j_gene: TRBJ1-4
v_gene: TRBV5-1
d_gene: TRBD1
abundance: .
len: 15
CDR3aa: CASSLEGTGSEKLFF
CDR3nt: TGCGCCAGCAGCTTGGAAGGGACAGGGAGTGAAAAACTGTTTTTT

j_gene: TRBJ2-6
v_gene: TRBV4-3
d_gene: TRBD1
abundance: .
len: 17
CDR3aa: CASSQLTGEAGANVLTF
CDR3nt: TGCGCCAGCAGCCAATTGACAGGGGAAGCTGGGGCCAACGTCCTGACTTTC

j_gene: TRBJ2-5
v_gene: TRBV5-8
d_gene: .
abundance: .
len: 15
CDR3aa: CASSLAISSKETQYF
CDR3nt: TGTGCCAGCAGCTTGGCCATCAGTTCAAAAGAGACCCAGTACTTC

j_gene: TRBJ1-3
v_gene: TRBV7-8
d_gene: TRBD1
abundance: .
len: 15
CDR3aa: CASSEGQGAGNTIYF
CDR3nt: TGTGCCAGCAGCGAAGGACAGGGGGCTGGAAACACCATATATTTT

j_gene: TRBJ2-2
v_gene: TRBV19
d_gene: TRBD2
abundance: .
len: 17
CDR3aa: CASSGLARSEGTGELFF
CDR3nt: TGTGCCAGCTCGGGACTAGCTCGCTCGGAGGGGACCGGGGAGCTGTTTTTT

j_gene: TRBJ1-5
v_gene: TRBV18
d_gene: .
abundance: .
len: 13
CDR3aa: CASCLGGDQPQHF
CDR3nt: TGTGCCAGCTGCCTGGGGGGGGATCAGCCCCAGCATTTT

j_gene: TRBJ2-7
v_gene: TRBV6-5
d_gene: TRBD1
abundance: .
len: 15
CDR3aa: CASSYSRQGTWEQYF
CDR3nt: TGTGCCAGCAGTTACTCGAGACAGGGGACTTGGGAGCAGTACTTC

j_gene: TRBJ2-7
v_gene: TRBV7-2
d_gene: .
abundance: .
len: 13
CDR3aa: CASSRWEVDEQYF
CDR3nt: TGTGCCAGTTCCAGGTGGGAGGTAGACGAGCAGTACTTC

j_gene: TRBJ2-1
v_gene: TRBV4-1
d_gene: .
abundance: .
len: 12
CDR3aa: CASSHSLDEQFF
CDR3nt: TGCGCCAGCAGCCATTCTCTTGATGAGCAGTTCTTC

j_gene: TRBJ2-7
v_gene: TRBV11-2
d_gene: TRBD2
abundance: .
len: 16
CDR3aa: CASSPTTSGVSYEQYF
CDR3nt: TGTGCCAGCAGCCCGACGACTAGCGGGGTCTCCTACGAGCAGTACTTC